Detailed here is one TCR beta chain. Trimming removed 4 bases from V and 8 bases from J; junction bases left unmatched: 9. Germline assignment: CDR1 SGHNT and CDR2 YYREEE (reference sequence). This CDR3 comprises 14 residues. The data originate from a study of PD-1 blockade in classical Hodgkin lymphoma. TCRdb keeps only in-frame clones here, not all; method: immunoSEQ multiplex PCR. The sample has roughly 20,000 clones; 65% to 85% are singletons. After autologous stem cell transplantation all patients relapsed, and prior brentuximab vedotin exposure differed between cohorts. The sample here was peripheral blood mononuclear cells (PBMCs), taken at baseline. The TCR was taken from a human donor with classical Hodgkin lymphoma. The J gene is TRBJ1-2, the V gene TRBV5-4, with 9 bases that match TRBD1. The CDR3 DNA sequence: TGTGCCAGCAGCACGGGACAGGGTTTGGTCGGCTACACCTTC. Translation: CASSTGQGLVGYTF.